Sequencing of this T cell receptor (beta chain) was carried out in a study of cytomegalovirus exposure and HLA in healthy donors. Study-wide results and caveats: It was reported in a later analysis that an Asian-associated ancestry cluster showed fewer N-insertions than the 666-donor mean. The authors later linked a missense DCLRE1C variant to TCR beta V- and J-gene trimming.

Researchers ran the PCR with 60 Vbeta and 13 Jbeta primers. Profiling relied on immunoSEQ multiplex PCR, and the TCRdb table lists in-frame clones only, not all of them. The sample shows some 88,000 clones, roughly 69% of them seen only once. The V segment lost 4 bases and the J segment 6 bases; nucleotides outside the gene matches: 10. Germline V gives CDR1 SNHLY, CDR2 FYNNEI. This CDR3 spans 16 amino acids. Healthy bone marrow donors made up the donors. Each donor was nominally healthy when sampled (though unrecorded immune exposures were likely). For this clone: Its target is unknown.

This TCR was recovered from a woman aged 25 to 45 in good health and CMV-seronegative. The gene calls are TRBV2 and TRBJ2-1; 9 positions agree with TRBD2. What was sequenced was PBMCs. CDR3: CASSVNSGGGRNEQFF. The CDR3 DNA reads as TGTGCCAGCAGTGTAAATAGCGGGGGAGGCCGCAATGAGCAGTTCTTC.